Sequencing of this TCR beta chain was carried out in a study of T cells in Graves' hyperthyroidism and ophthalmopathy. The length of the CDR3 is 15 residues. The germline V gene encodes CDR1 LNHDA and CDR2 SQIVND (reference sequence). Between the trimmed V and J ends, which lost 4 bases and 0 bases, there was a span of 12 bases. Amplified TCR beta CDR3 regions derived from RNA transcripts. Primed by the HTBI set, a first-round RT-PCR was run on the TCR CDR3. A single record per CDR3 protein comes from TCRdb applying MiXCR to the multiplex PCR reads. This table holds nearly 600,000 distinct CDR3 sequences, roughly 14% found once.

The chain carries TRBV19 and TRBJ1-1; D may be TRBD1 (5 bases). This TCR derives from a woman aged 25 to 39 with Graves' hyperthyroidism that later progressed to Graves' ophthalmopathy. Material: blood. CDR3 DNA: TGTGCCAGTAGTAACCTGGGGGGGGTGAACACTGAAGCTTTCTTT. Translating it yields CASSNLGGVNTEAFF.